The 5 T cell receptor beta chains given below trace back to one sample, sequenced in a study of blood T cell repertoires in COVID-19 (TCRdb year 2020). The library relied on the immunoSEQ multiplex PCR assay. TCRdb obtained this table from immuneACCESS and retained in-frame rearrangements with V and J assigned. These tables miss some clones; where compared with another copy, unresolved V genes account for less than half of the shortfall, and the remainder is unexplained. Across this sample there are 130,000 to 150,000 clones, with approximately 84% seen only once. The ten biggest clones cover around 4.8% of the sample. The sequenced sample consisted of peripheral blood. These receptor sequences come from a human donor in a cohort sampled during active COVID-19.

The chain employs TRBV4-1 and TRBJ1-4; D is perhaps TRBD1 (6 bases). Trimming removed 4 bases from V and 3 bases from J, with 9 bases in between. The CDR3 totals 14 residues. Per germline, CDR1 MGHRA and CDR2 YSYEKL. CDR3 nucleotide sequence: TGCGCCAGCAGCCGAGGGGGTCCTAATGAAAAACTGTTTTTT. As protein: CASSRGGPNEKLFF.

This rearrangement joins TRBV24-1 to TRBJ2-5; 8 bases are a match to TRBD1. Losses at the gene ends were 4 bases for V and 4 bases for J; bases not matched to a gene: 7. Germline-derived CDR1 and CDR2 are KGHDR and SFDVKD. The CDR3 loop spans 15 amino acids. CDR3 sequence (DNA): TGTGCCACCAGTGACCCTCAGGGGGCGGGAGAGACCCAGTACTTC. Translated: CATSDPQGAGETQYF.

This clone occurred once. The V gene is TRBV2, the J gene TRBJ2-3; weak D call: TRBD1 (5 bases). The germline V and J ends were trimmed by 8 bases and 1 base, with 10 bases remaining between them. Germline V gives CDR1 SNHLY, CDR2 FYNNEI. The CDR3 is made up of 13 amino acids. This CDR3 is CASSLGRTDTQYF. In nucleotides, the CDR3 is TGTGCCAGCTCGTTGGGGCGCACAGATACGCAGTATTTT.

The chain has TRBV3-1 (or the pseudogene TRBV3-2) and TRBJ1-6, with D perhaps matching TRBD1 (5 bases). The germline V and J ends were trimmed by 1 base and 8 bases, with 9 bases remaining between them. The CDR3 runs to 14 residues. Looked up from germline, CDR1 is LGHDT and CDR2 is YNNKEL (reference sequence). The CDR3 sequence: CASSQAGTYSPLHF. Here the CDR3 DNA reads TGTGCCAGCAGCCAAGCCGGGACTTATTCACCCCTCCACTTT.

J is TRBJ2-2 and V is TRBV7-3; 7 nucleotides line up with TRBD1. The germline V gene has CDR1 SGHTA and CDR2 FQGTGA. The CDR3 is 15 amino acids. Unmatched junction bases numbered 1, after V lost 3 bases and J lost 0 bases. CDR3 DNA sequence: TGTGCCAGCAGCTTCGGGACAGCGAACACCGGGGAGCTGTTTTTT. This codes for CASSFGTANTGELFF. The full variable domain, its missing parts supplied by reference TRBV7-3 and TRBJ2-2, is GAGVSQTPSNKVTEKGKYVELRCDPISGHTALYWYRQSLGQGPEFLIYFQGTGAADDSGLPNDRFFAVRPEGSVSTLKIQRTERGDSAVYLCASSFGTANTGELFFGEGSRLTVL.